A single sample is the source of the 23 T cell receptor beta chains below, sequenced in a study of cytomegalovirus exposure and HLA in healthy donors. Libraries were prepared by immunoSEQ multiplex PCR; TCRdb keeps only in-frame clonotypes and omits some of them. The table lists 220,000 or so clones, 75% to 90% of them singletons. Source material: PBMCs. These receptors originate from a woman in her 30s in good health and CMV-seropositive.

J is TRBJ2-7 and V is TRBV5-6, with D tentatively TRBD1 (6 bases). Germline-derived CDR1 and CDR2 are SGHDT and YYEEEE. This CDR3 has 16 amino acids. V lost 1 base and J 2 bases, leaving 16 bases between the germline ends. The CDR3 is CASSLRHTGFPYEQYF. The CDR3 DNA reads as TGTGCCAGCAGCTTGCGGCATACAGGGTTCCCCTACGAGCAGTACTTC.

The genes are TRBV2 and TRBJ1-1, with D perhaps matching TRBD1 (6 bases). The CDR3 totals 15 residues. V was cut by 7 bases and J by 6 bases, with 21 bases left in between. Germline loops: CDR1 SNHLY, CDR2 FYNNEI. CDR3 nucleotides: TGTGCCAGCACTCACGATAATGGGGGGCGGGCTGAAGCTTTCTTT. It codes for CASTHDNGGRAEAFF. The whole variable domain, remainder taken from reference TRBV2 and TRBJ1-1, is EPEVTQTPSHQVTQMGQEVILRCVPISNHLYFYWYRQILGQKVEFLVSFYNNEISEKSEIFDDQFSVERPDGSNFTLKIRSTKLEDSAMYFCASTHDNGGRAEAFFGQGTRLTVV.

This clone was counted a few times. The CDR3 is CASSYSGGEEDGYTF. The CDR3 nucleotides read TGTGCCAGCAGTTACTCAGGAGGGGAGGAGGATGGCTACACCTTC. The rearrangement links TRBV6-5 to TRBJ1-2; D might be TRBD1 (5 bases). Looked up from germline, CDR1 is MNHEY and CDR2 is SVGAGI. The CDR3 sequence is 15 residues long. The V end lost 0 bases, the J end lost 6 bases, and 14 bases lay between the germline ends.

This clone was detected once. The rearrangement links TRBV4-1 to TRBJ2-7, with TRBD1 matching over 9 bases. V was clipped by 1 base and J by 1 base; unmatched bases: 2. The CDR3 has 15 amino acids. Germline assignment: CDR1 MGHRA and CDR2 YSYEKL. Written as DNA, the CDR3 is TGCGCCAGCAGCCAAGGACAGGGGGGATCCTACGAGCAGTACTTC. It yields the protein CASSQGQGGSYEQYF.

The rearrangement links TRBV2 to TRBJ1-1; possibly TRBD1 for D (6 bases). This CDR3 is built from 17 residues. V was shortened by 6 bases and J by 5 bases, with 25 bases between the two germline ends. CDR1 is SNHLY, CDR2 FYNNEI, per germline. CDR3 in amino acids: CASRGWARGHLLTEAFF. CDR3 sequence (DNA): TGTGCCAGCAGGGGCTGGGCCAGGGGCCACCTTCTGACTGAAGCTTTCTTT.

The rearrangement joins TRBV5-4 to TRBJ2-3; 10 bases fit TRBD2. Germline V gene data show CDR1 as SGHNT and CDR2 as YYREEE (reference sequence). This CDR3 has 14 residues. With 4 bases clipped from V and 3 bases from J, the junction kept 2 bases outside the gene matches. The CDR3 nucleotides are TGTGCCAGCAGCCTAGCGGGAGTTACAGATACGCAGTATTTT. Translating gives CASSLAGVTDTQYF. Using reference TRBV5-4 and TRBJ2-3 for the parts outside the CDR3, the full variable domain is ETGVTQSPTHLIKTRGQQVTLRCSSQSGHNTVSWYQQALGQGPQFIFQYYREEENGRGNFPPRFSGLQFPNYSSELNVNALELDDSALYLCASSLAGVTDTQYFGPGTRLTVL.

The chain uses TRBV7-2 and TRBJ2-5; D is undetermined. V was cut by 3 bases and J by 5 bases, with 13 bases left in between. Germline CDR1 is SGHTA and CDR2 is FQGNSA. The CDR3 length is 14 residues. CDR3 coding DNA: TGTGCCAGCAGCTTCCAGGCCGGTGGGGAGACCCAGTACTTC. As protein: CASSFQAGGETQYF. The full variable domain, its missing parts supplied by reference TRBV7-2 and TRBJ2-5, is GAGVSQSPSNKVTEKGKDVELRCDPISGHTALYWYRQSLGQGLEFLIYFQGNSAPDKSGLPSDRFSAERTGGSVSTLTIQRTQQEDSAVYLCASSFQAGGETQYFGPGTRLLVL.

The chain uses TRBV6-5 and TRBJ1-2; D is undetermined. This CDR3 has 11 residues. In germline, CDR1 is MNHEY, CDR2 SVGAGI. Trimming shortened V by 8 bases and J by 8 bases, and 12 bases separated the two germline ends. The chain's CDR3 is CASGSWYGYTF. CDR3 sequence (DNA): TGTGCCAGCGGGTCGTGGTACGGCTACACCTTC.

The chain combines TRBV7-8 with TRBJ2-3; 7 positions match TRBD2. The CDR3 has 18 residues. With 6 bases clipped from V and 4 bases from J, the junction kept 19 bases outside the gene matches. Germline V gene lookup returns CDR1 SGHVS and CDR2 FQNEAQ. CDR3 protein: CASSPRLRLARMADTQYF. CDR3 sequence (DNA): TGTGCCAGCAGTCCCAGACTGCGACTAGCTAGGATGGCAGATACGCAGTATTTT.

This chain links TRBV6-4 with TRBJ2-5, with 10 positions matching TRBD1. The CDR3 covers 15 residues. Trimming at V came to 2 bases and at J to 5 bases, leaving 5 bases not matched to a gene. Germline lookup yields CDR1 MRHNA and CDR2 SNTAGT. The DNA for the CDR3 is TGTGCCAGCAGTGACCCGACAGGGGGCAGGGAGACCCAGTACTTC. Encoded protein: CASSDPTGGRETQYF.

The V call is TRBV7-2, the J call TRBJ2-3, with 8 nucleotides matching TRBD2. Looked up from germline, CDR1 is SGHTA and CDR2 is FQGNSA. This CDR3 spans 16 amino acids. The V and J ends lost 2 bases and 2 bases, in that order; junction bases with no gene match: 6. CDR3 residues: CASSLMVAGNTDTQYF. The CDR3 nucleotides are TGTGCCAGCAGCTTAATGGTAGCGGGAAACACAGATACGCAGTATTTT.

The table lists this clone with a few counts. The chain combines TRBV7-9 with TRBJ2-5; D not resolved. V lost 3 bases and J 2 bases, leaving 4 bases between the germline ends. Germline V gives CDR1 SEHNR, CDR2 FQNEAQ (reference sequence). The CDR3 has 12 amino acids. CDR3: CASSFGQETQYF. The CDR3 nucleotides are TGTGCCAGCAGCTTTGGACAAGAGACCCAGTACTTC.

The rearrangement joins TRBV19 to TRBJ2-7; D unclear. Deletions cut 1 base from V and 3 bases from J, with 10 bases between. The germline V gene has CDR1 LNHDA and CDR2 SQIVND (reference sequence). The CDR3 consists of 14 residues. CDR3 loop: CASSIGQSDYEQYF. CDR3 coding DNA: TGTGCCAGTAGTATAGGCCAGTCCGACTACGAGCAGTACTTC.

The CDR3 nucleotides read TGTGCCAGCAGCCTCGTCGCCTCTTGGGGCAGGGATAAAGGCGAGCAGTACTTC. Residues: CASSLVASWGRDKGEQYF. This chain links TRBV14 with TRBJ2-7, with D perhaps TRBD1 (5 bases). Germline CDR1 SGHDN, CDR2 FVKESK. Trimming took off 4 bases at V and 6 bases at J, with 28 bases between the two ends. The CDR3 runs to 18 residues.

This clone has a handful of counts. The chain employs TRBV5-4 and TRBJ1-5, with 8 bases that match TRBD1. CDR1 is SGHNT and CDR2 is YYREEE in the germline V gene (reference sequence). Trimming at V came to 3 bases and at J to 8 bases, leaving 7 bases not matched to a gene. The CDR3 runs to 14 residues. For the CDR3, the DNA is TGTGCCAGCAGCTCCGCGGACAGGGATGAGCCCCAGCATTTT. Its protein is CASSSADRDEPQHF.

The chain has TRBV4-2 and TRBJ1-2; the match to TRBD1 covers 7 bases. The germline CDR1 and CDR2 sequences are LGHNA and YNFKEQ. The ends lost 2 bases at V and 6 bases at J; junction bases unmatched: 6. The CDR3 sequence is 14 residues long. In DNA form, the CDR3 reads TGTGCCAGCAGCCAACAGACAGGGAAGGATGGCTACACCTTC. Translated: CASSQQTGKDGYTF.

The chain uses TRBV5-1 and TRBJ2-3, with unresolved D. Trimming cost V 4 bases and J 4 bases, with 16 bases left between them. Germline V gene lookup returns CDR1 SGHRS and CDR2 YFSETQ. This CDR3 region has 15 residues. CDR3 nucleotide sequence: TGCGCCAGCAGCCGCCTGGGCCAGGCTCCAGATACGCAGTATTTT. It specifies CASSRLGQAPDTQYF.

The chain uses TRBV19 and TRBJ1-5; unclear D gene. Germline CDR1 LNHDA, CDR2 SQIVND (reference sequence). The CDR3 consists of 15 residues. V lost 5 bases to trimming and J lost 2 bases, with 13 bases between them. In DNA form, the CDR3 reads TGTGCCAGTAGTTATCTGAGCACGGGCAATCAGCCCCAGCATTTT. It specifies CASSYLSTGNQPQHF.

About this clone: Other DNA sequences within the sample encode an identical CDR3. The CDR3 region has the DNA TGTGCCTGGAGTGTACGAGAGACCCAGTACTTC. This translates into CAWSVRETQYF. This chain links TRBV30 with TRBJ2-5; D unresolved. This CDR3 has 11 residues. Between the trimmed V and J ends, which lost 0 bases and 4 bases, there was a span of 3 bases. Germline values: CDR1 GTSNPN, CDR2 SVGIG (reference sequence).

The chain links TRBV30 to TRBJ1-5, with D possibly being TRBD1 (5 bases). This CDR3 is 17 amino acids long. CDR1 GTSNPN and CDR2 SVGIG come from the germline V gene (reference sequence). Trimming removed 1 base from V and 4 bases from J, with 20 bases in between. In nucleotides, the CDR3 is TGTGCCTGGAGTGGCGGGGCCACCGGACTGGATAATCAGCCCCAGCATTTT. This codes for CAWSGGATGLDNQPQHF.

V usage is TRBV23-1 and J usage is TRBJ2-7, with 7 bases matching TRBD1. TRBV23-1 is an ORF for which the function is uncertain. There are 16 residues in the CDR3. V shed 6 bases, J shed 4 bases, and the junction held 15 bases outside the gene matches. CDR3 region: CASRPKGTENNYEQYF. The CDR3 DNA reads as TGCGCCAGCAGACCAAAGGGGACAGAGAATAATTACGAGCAGTACTTC.

The gene calls are TRBV5-1 and TRBJ1-2; 7 bases agree with TRBD1. There are 15 residues in the CDR3. V shed 0 bases, J shed 6 bases, and the junction held 8 bases outside the gene matches. Per germline, CDR1 SGHRS and CDR2 YFSETQ. The CDR3 reads CASSLAGSGGNGYTF. CDR3 nucleotides: TGCGCCAGCAGCTTGGCCGGATCAGGGGGGAATGGCTACACCTTC. The variable domain in full, completed from reference TRBV5-1 and TRBJ1-2, reads KAGVTQTPRYLIKTRGQQVTLSCSPISGHRSVSWYQQTPGQGLQFLFEYFSETQRNKGNFPGRFSGRQFSNSRSEMNVSTLELGDSALYLCASSLAGSGGNGYTFGSGTRLTVV.

This chain uses TRBV6-1 with TRBJ2-3; 12 nucleotides align to TRBD1. Germline-derived CDR1 and CDR2 are MNHNS and SASEGT. There are 17 residues in the CDR3. V was clipped by 0 bases and J by 0 bases; unmatched bases: 1. CDR3 sequence (DNA): TGTGCCAGCAGTGAAGCGGGACAGGGGGCGAGCACAGATACGCAGTATTTT. As protein: CASSEAGQGASTDTQYF.